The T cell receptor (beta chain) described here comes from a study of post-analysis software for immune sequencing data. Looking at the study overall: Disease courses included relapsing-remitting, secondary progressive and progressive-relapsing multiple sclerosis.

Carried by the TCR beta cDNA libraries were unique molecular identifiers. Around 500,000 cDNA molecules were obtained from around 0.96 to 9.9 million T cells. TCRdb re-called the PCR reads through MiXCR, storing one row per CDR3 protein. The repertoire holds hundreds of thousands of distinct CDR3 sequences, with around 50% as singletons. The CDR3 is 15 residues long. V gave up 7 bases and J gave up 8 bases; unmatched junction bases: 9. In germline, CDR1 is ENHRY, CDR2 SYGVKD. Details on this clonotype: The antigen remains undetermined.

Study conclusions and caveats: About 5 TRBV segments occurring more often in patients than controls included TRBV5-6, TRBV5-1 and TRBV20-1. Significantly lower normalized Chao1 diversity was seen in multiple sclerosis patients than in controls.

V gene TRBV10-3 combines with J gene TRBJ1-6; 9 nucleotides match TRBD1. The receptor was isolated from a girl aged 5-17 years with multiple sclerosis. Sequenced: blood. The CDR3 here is CAITSGGTGYSPLHF. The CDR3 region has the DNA TGTGCCATCACTAGTGGCGGGACAGGGTATTCACCCCTCCACTTT.